This entry is about one TCR beta chain. Its target is not known. Total RNA extraction produced at least 5 micrograms (per sample) for the study. PCR was performed a second time for roughly 7 to 12 cycles using a sample-barcoded 5' primer and a J-beta primer mix. Template switching added a 12-random-nucleotide identifier to every cDNA molecule. TCRdb re-derived calls from the 5' RACE reads in MiXCR, one entry per CDR3 protein. The sample records 1.5 million to 2 million distinct CDR3 sequences, 28% being singletons. These data belong to a study of blood T cells in healthy people across ages. Study-wide results and limits: A strong correlation between TCR beta diversity and naive T cell percentage was seen.

V was trimmed by 7 bases and J by 9 bases, leaving 12 bases between them. The CDR3 sequence is 11 residues long. Germline V gene data show CDR1 as SGHRS and CDR2 as YFSETQ. The clonotype originates from a woman aged 30 to 39 in good health. The rearrangement links TRBV5-1 to TRBJ2-3; D is unresolved. Sequenced material: blood. The CDR3: CASPSSWTQYF. The DNA of the CDR3 is TGCGCCAGCCCAAGCTCTTGGACGCAGTATTTT. Full variable domain (remainder filled in from reference TRBV5-1 and TRBJ2-3): KAGVTQTPRYLIKTRGQQVTLSCSPISGHRSVSWYQQTPGQGLQFLFEYFSETQRNKGNFPGRFSGRQFSNSRSEMNVSTLELGDSALYLCASPSSWTQYFGPGTRLTVL.